These 15 T cell receptor beta chains were sequenced from one sample in a study of response to subunit inactivated influenza vaccine. TCRdb passed the RT-PCR reads through MiXCR, listing each CDR3 protein once. Of 650,000 to 700,000 distinct CDR3 sequences listed, 15% to 19% are singletons. The sample was PBMCs from blood, taken approximately 12 days after vaccination. The receptors shown here come from a man between 50 and 59 years old who received an inactivated influenza vaccine.

The rearrangement joins TRBV3-1 to TRBJ2-2; weak D call: TRBD1 (7 bases). Trimming took off 0 bases at V and 6 bases at J, with 14 bases between the two ends. CDR1 is LGHDT, CDR2 YNNKEL, per germline (reference sequence). The CDR3 sequence is 16 residues long. CDR3 sequence (DNA): TGTGCCAGCAGCCAAGATGCCAGGGGGGTGGCCGGGGAGCTGTTTTTT. Translation: CASSQDARGVAGELFF.

The J gene is TRBJ2-7, the V gene TRBV12-3 or TRBV12-4; 9 nucleotides align to TRBD2. Trimming took 2 bases from V and 6 from J; bases not matched to a gene: 5. This CDR3 is built from 14 residues. This CDR3 reads CASSLSSGSAEQYF. In DNA form, the CDR3 reads TGTGCCAGCAGTTTAAGTAGCGGGAGTGCCGAGCAGTACTTC.

J is TRBJ2-1 and V is TRBV5-1, with 7 nucleotides matching TRBD2. Germline trimming cut 4 bases from V and 10 bases from J; bases unmatched to any gene: 8. CDR1 is SGHRS and CDR2 is YFSETQ in the germline V gene. The CDR3 has 13 residues. The CDR3 DNA reads as TGCGCCAGCAGCGTGGTCAGGGAGGGCGAGCAGTTCTTC. It codes for CASSVVREGEQFF.

A few counts support this clonotype. This chain links TRBV19 with TRBJ2-1, with no clear D. V lost 1 base, J lost 15 bases, and 19 bases lay in between. Per the germline V gene, CDR1 is LNHDA and CDR2 is SQIVND (reference sequence). The CDR3 totals 14 residues. The CDR3 DNA follows: TGTGCCAGTAGTATAGGTCGGACCGGCAGAGGTCTGTTCTTC. It codes for CASSIGRTGRGLFF.

This clonotype has ten or more counts. V is TRBV7-9 and J is TRBJ2-3, with TRBD1 matching 7 bases. This CDR3 comprises 14 residues. Germline lookup yields CDR1 SEHNR and CDR2 FQNEAQ (reference sequence). V gave up 5 bases and J gave up 3 bases; unmatched junction bases: 5. In DNA form, the CDR3 reads TGTGCCAGCAGCCGAACAGGGGTAACAGATACGCAGTATTTT. It translates to CASSRTGVTDTQYF.

This clonotype was counted between two and nine times. V gene TRBV20-1 combines with J gene TRBJ1-1; D not resolved. V was clipped by 6 bases and J by 2 bases, with 10 bases between them. Germline V gene sequence: CDR1 DFQATT, CDR2 SNEGSKA (reference sequence). The CDR3 contains 12 residues. The CDR3 here is CSASKSNTEAFF. DNA of the CDR3: TGCAGTGCAAGCAAGAGTAACACTGAAGCTTTCTTT.

The table lists this clonotype with a few counts. The chain couples TRBV3-1 to TRBJ2-7; D perhaps matches TRBD1 (5 bases). Trimming cost V 4 bases and J 1 base, with 11 bases left between them. This CDR3 is 14 amino acids long. Germline V gene data show CDR1 as LGHDT and CDR2 as YNNKEL (reference sequence). CDR3 DNA sequence: TGTGCCAGCAGCCGTACAGGCCAGTCCTACGAGCAGTACTTC. It is translated as CASSRTGQSYEQYF.

This clonotype was detected a few times. The chain employs TRBV6-5 and TRBJ1-1, with D possibly being TRBD1 (6 bases). This CDR3 has 14 amino acids. The V gene lost 8 bases and the J gene lost 2 bases, with 15 bases spanning the gap. The V gene's germline CDR1 is MNHEY and CDR2 SVGAGI. The CDR3 DNA reads TGTGCCAGCCTTACTCCCAGGGGAAACACTGAAGCTTTCTTT. Translation gives CASLTPRGNTEAFF.

The table lists this clonotype with a few counts. The V and J genes are TRBV5-1 and TRBJ2-5; 8 nucleotides align to TRBD1. Trimming took 3 bases from V and 2 from J; bases not matched to a gene: 6. Germline loops: CDR1 SGHRS, CDR2 YFSETQ. The CDR3 loop spans 15 amino acids. The CDR3 is CASSWGTGKQETQYF. The DNA for the CDR3 is TGCGCCAGCAGCTGGGGGACAGGAAAACAAGAGACCCAGTACTTC.

CDR3 loop: CASSQRGSNEQFF. The CDR3 DNA reads as TGTGCCAGCAGCCAAAGGGGTAGCAATGAGCAGTTCTTC. The rearrangement joins TRBV3-1 to TRBJ2-1, with D perhaps TRBD1 (5 bases). V dropped 2 bases and J dropped 6 bases, with 8 bases sitting between them. Germline V CDR1 and CDR2: LGHDT, YNNKEL (reference sequence). This CDR3 has 13 amino acids.

The genes are TRBV6-1 and TRBJ2-7; 8 nucleotides line up with TRBD1. CDR1 and CDR2 (germline): MNHNS, SASEGT. Trimming at V came to 11 bases and at J to 2 bases, leaving 11 bases not matched to a gene. The CDR3 is made up of 14 amino acids. This chain's CDR3 is CASTPPGGTYEQYF. In nucleotides, the CDR3 is TGTGCCTCCACCCCCCCAGGGGGCACCTACGAGCAGTACTTC.

The rearrangement links TRBV23-1 to TRBJ2-1; 12 nucleotides align to TRBD1. TRBV23-1 is noted as an ORF with a role that remains uncertain. V lost 5 bases to trimming and J lost 9 bases; unmatched junction nucleotides: 11. This CDR3 is built from 16 residues. CDR3 region: CASSGRDRGPGCEQFF. CDR3 DNA sequence: TGCGCCAGCAGTGGAAGGGACAGGGGGCCGGGCTGTGAGCAGTTCTTC.

This clonotype was seen a few times. The chain combines TRBV10-3 with TRBJ1-5, with D uncertain. Germline assignment: CDR1 ENHRY and CDR2 SYGVKD. The CDR3 covers 17 residues. Trimming took 0 bases from V and 2 from J, leaving 14 bases between them. The CDR3 sequence: CAISESRRALGNQPQHF. CDR3 nucleotides: TGTGCCATCAGTGAGTCTAGAAGGGCTTTGGGCAATCAGCCCCAGCATTTT.

This chain links TRBV7-2 with TRBJ2-7; D perhaps matches TRBD1 (5 bases). The CDR3 loop spans 14 amino acids. The germline V gene has CDR1 SGHTA and CDR2 FQGNSA. With 3 bases removed from V and 0 bases from J, the gap between germline ends came to 9 bases. CDR3 region: CASSFETVSYEQYF. The CDR3 DNA is TGTGCCAGCAGCTTCGAGACAGTCTCCTACGAGCAGTACTTC.

This clonotype was seen a few times. V gene TRBV7-2 combines with J gene TRBJ1-2; no firm D call. Trimming took off 5 bases at V and 0 bases at J, with 10 bases between the two ends. Germline CDR1 is SGHTA and CDR2 is FQGNSA. The CDR3 sequence is 14 residues long. In nucleotides, the CDR3 is TGTGCCAGCAGCCCGCTCGGGGCTAACTATGGCTACACCTTC. Its protein is CASSPLGANYGYTF.